This passage covers 27 T cell receptor beta chains from one sample sequenced in a study of blood T cells in healthy people across ages. Primers used in a second PCR of roughly 7 to 12 cycles were a sample-barcoded 5' primer and a J-beta primer mix. In TCRdb, the 5' RACE reads were re-called with MiXCR into one record per CDR3 protein. The sample gives 1.5 million to 2 million distinct CDR3 sequences, around 36% of which show up once; about 11% is in the top ten. Sequenced input: blood. Every receptor here comes from a young woman in good health.

This clonotype was seen many times. This chain joins TRBV12-3 or TRBV12-4 and TRBJ1-5; D remains unclear. This CDR3 spans 15 amino acids. The V and J ends lost 5 bases and 6 bases respectively, with 17 bases between them. CDR3: CASSAFGSSGQPQHF. The CDR3, as DNA: TGTGCCAGCAGTGCCTTCGGAAGCTCGGGTCAGCCCCAGCATTTT.

J is TRBJ1-2 and V is TRBV7-2, with no clear D. The CDR3 extends over 15 amino acids. CDR1 is SGHTA, CDR2 FQGNSA, per germline. Trimming took 2 bases from V and 0 from J, leaving 10 bases between them. CDR3: CASSLSWDTNYGYTF. Written as DNA, the CDR3 is TGTGCCAGCAGCTTATCGTGGGATACTAACTATGGCTACACCTTC. The full variable domain, completed using reference TRBV7-2 and TRBJ1-2, is GAGVSQSPSNKVTEKGKDVELRCDPISGHTALYWYRQSLGQGLEFLIYFQGNSAPDKSGLPSDRFSAERTGGSVSTLTIQRTQQEDSAVYLCASSLSWDTNYGYTFGSGTRLTVV.

This rearrangement joins TRBV27 to TRBJ2-2; D may be TRBD1 (5 bases). Germline V gene sequence: CDR1 MNHEY, CDR2 SMNVEV (reference sequence). Trimming shortened V by 1 base and J by 5 bases, and 8 bases separated the two germline ends. The CDR3 loop spans 14 amino acids. Here the CDR3 DNA reads TGTGCCAGCAGTTTATGGGCAGGGACCGGGGAGCTGTTTTTT. This gives the protein CASSLWAGTGELFF.

V usage is TRBV10-3 and J usage is TRBJ2-7, with TRBD1 identical over 9 bases. CDR1 is ENHRY, CDR2 SYGVKD, per germline. With V trimmed by 8 bases and J by 4 bases, 6 bases remained unmatched. This CDR3 region has 13 residues. The CDR3 DNA sequence: TGTGCCATCGGCGGGACAGGGTTATACGAGCAGTACTTC. Translating it yields CAIGGTGLYEQYF.

This clonotype has only a few counts. The chain uses TRBV5-1 and TRBJ2-1; TRBD1 matches 8 bases. The CDR3 consists of 15 residues. Germline-derived CDR1 and CDR2 are SGHRS and YFSETQ. V was pared by 6 bases and J by 7 bases, with 12 bases of the junction left unmatched. CDR3 protein: CASKKQGGLSNEQFF. The CDR3 DNA reads as TGCGCCAGCAAGAAACAGGGGGGTTTGAGTAATGAGCAGTTCTTC.

This clonotype occurred once. The chain recombines TRBV27 with TRBJ2-3; 8 bases agree with TRBD2. The V gene end was trimmed by 3 bases and the J gene end by 0 bases; junction bases not matched to a gene: 5. The germline V gene has CDR1 MNHEY and CDR2 SMNVEV (reference sequence). The CDR3 consists of 16 residues. In nucleotides, the CDR3 is TGTGCCAGCAGTTTGAGCGGGAGCGTCAGCACAGATACGCAGTATTTT. It codes for CASSLSGSVSTDTQYF.

This clonotype was seen a handful of times. This rearrangement joins TRBV29-1 to TRBJ2-1, with D tentatively TRBD2 (5 bases). The V end was cut by 3 bases, the J end by 8 bases, with 17 bases between. CDR1 and CDR2 from the germline V gene are SQVTM and ANQGSEA. The CDR3 sequence is 14 residues long. CDR3 in DNA: TGCAGCGTTGATGCTAGCACCGATGAGGATGAGCAGTTCTTC. Amino acids: CSVDASTDEDEQFF.

The genes are TRBV6-1 and TRBJ2-1, with a possible D match to TRBD2 (6 bases). V was trimmed by 7 bases and J by 0 bases, leaving 13 bases between them. Germline lookup yields CDR1 MNHNS and CDR2 SASEGT. The CDR3 sequence is 15 residues long. The CDR3 here is CASITGGGSYNEQFF. CDR3 bases: TGTGCCAGCATAACCGGGGGAGGCTCCTACAATGAGCAGTTCTTC.

This clonotype has just a few counts. The genes are TRBV12-5 and TRBJ1-1; possibly TRBD1 for D (6 bases). Trimming stripped 4 bases from V and 4 bases from J, with 13 bases between. This CDR3 has 14 amino acids. From germline, CDR1 is LGHNT and CDR2 FRNRAP. The CDR3 nucleotides read TGTGCTAGTGGTTACGGGGGCGCGGGCACTGAAGCTTTCTTT. It yields the protein CASGYGGAGTEAFF.

This clonotype has only a few counts. The genes are TRBV4-2 and TRBJ2-7, with 12 nucleotides matching TRBD2. Germline assignment: CDR1 LGHNA and CDR2 YNFKEQ. The CDR3 spans 17 residues. Losses at the gene ends were 0 bases for V and 4 bases for J; bases not matched to a gene: 7. The DNA for the CDR3 is TGTGCCAGCAGCCAAGATGAAGCTAGCGGGGGGGTGTACGAGCAGTACTTC. Amino acids: CASSQDEASGGVYEQYF.

The V and J genes are TRBV12-5 and TRBJ2-5, with D possibly being TRBD2 (6 bases). Trimming removed 0 bases at V and 5 bases at J, with 22 bases between. The CDR3 is made up of 18 amino acids. CDR1 and CDR2 (germline): LGHNT, FRNRAP. CDR3 sequence: CASGLVRGSGTIDETQYF. Written as DNA, the CDR3 is TGTGCTAGTGGTTTGGTACGGGGTAGCGGTACTATTGACGAGACCCAGTACTTC.

The table lists this clonotype with a few counts. At one boundary the junction diverges from the germline segment, which might be a read error. This chain connects TRBV29-1 to TRBJ2-7; 9 bases match TRBD2. Germline lookup yields CDR1 SQVTM and CDR2 ANQGSEA. CDR3 length equals 18 residues. CDR3 loop: CSVESGGSSSGASFEQYF. The CDR3 nucleotides read TGCAGCGTTGAAAGCGGGGGTTCGTCTAGCGGGGCGTCCTTCGAGCAGTACTTC.

V usage is TRBV28 and J usage is TRBJ2-1; TRBD2 agrees at 10 bases. Germline V gene sequence: CDR1 MDHEN, CDR2 SYDVKM. This CDR3 spans 16 amino acids. The V segment lost 3 bases and the J segment 4 bases; nucleotides outside the gene matches: 6. CDR3 amino acids: CASSLLPGLAYNEQFF. CDR3 in DNA: TGTGCCAGCAGTTTGTTACCGGGACTAGCGTACAATGAGCAGTTCTTC. Supplemented by reference TRBV28 and TRBJ2-1, the full variable domain reads DVKVTQSSRYLVKRTGEKVFLECVQDMDHENMFWYRQDPGLGLRLIYFSYDVKMKEKGDIPEGYSVSREKKERFSLILESASTNQTSMYLCASSLLPGLAYNEQFFGPGTRLTVL.

This clonotype came up many times. This chain links TRBV29-1 with TRBJ2-7, with D perhaps TRBD1 (6 bases). Trimming took 5 bases from V and 4 from J, leaving 9 bases between them. Looked up from germline, CDR1 is SQVTM and CDR2 is ANQGSEA. This CDR3 comprises 11 residues. CDR3 sequence (DNA): TGCAGCGTTAGAACAGGGTACGAGCAGTACTTC. Its protein product is CSVRTGYEQYF.

The genes are TRBV3-1 and TRBJ2-7; 8 nucleotides match TRBD2. V shed 1 base and J 3 bases; nucleotides not matched to a gene: 8. This CDR3 has 16 amino acids. Germline values: CDR1 LGHDT, CDR2 YNNKEL (reference sequence). DNA for the CDR3: TGTGCCAGCAGCCAAGGCGGGAGGACCGGTGACTACGAGCAGTACTTC. Amino acid sequence: CASSQGGRTGDYEQYF.

The rearrangement joins TRBV20-1 to TRBJ2-1; D remains ambiguous. CDR1 is DFQATT and CDR2 is SNEGSKA in the germline V gene (reference sequence). This CDR3 has 13 residues. Trimming took off 4 bases at V and 2 bases at J, with 9 bases between the two ends. For the CDR3, the DNA is TGCAGTGCTATTTCTAGTCCCTACAATGAGCAGTTCTTC. Protein: CSAISSPYNEQFF.

The table lists this clonotype with a few counts. This chain links TRBV28 with TRBJ1-2, with TRBD1 matching 7 bases. In germline, CDR1 is MDHEN, CDR2 SYDVKM. This CDR3 is built from 14 residues. With 7 bases clipped from V and 2 bases from J, the junction kept 7 bases outside the gene matches. Here the CDR3 reads CASKTGESNYGYTF. CDR3 DNA: TGTGCCAGCAAAACAGGGGAGTCCAACTATGGCTACACCTTC.

This clonotype was picked up a small number of times. J is TRBJ2-7 and V is TRBV20-1; 8 bases are shared with TRBD1. The germline gives CDR1 DFQATT, CDR2 SNEGSKA (reference sequence). Trimming cost V 5 bases and J 4 bases; bases outside gene matches: 7. The CDR3 is 13 amino acids. CDR3 sequence: CSAPKTGEYEQYF. The CDR3 DNA follows: TGCAGTGCTCCAAAGACAGGGGAATACGAGCAGTACTTC.

The chain has TRBV10-3 and TRBJ2-3; D unresolved. Trimming removed 3 bases from V and 0 bases from J, with 19 bases in between. CDR3 length: 18 residues. Germline CDR1 reads ENHRY; CDR2 reads SYGVKD. The CDR3 reads CAISDRHGPTTSTDTQYF. As DNA, the CDR3 is TGTGCCATCAGTGACCGACACGGACCGACCACTAGCACAGATACGCAGTATTTT.

The table lists this clonotype with many counts. This rearrangement joins TRBV12-3 or TRBV12-4 to TRBJ2-7, with D possibly being TRBD1 (5 bases). The CDR3 spans 12 residues. V lost 3 bases and J 6 bases, leaving 9 bases between the germline ends. CDR3 coding DNA: TGTGCCAGCAGTTTTTTGGGGCGCGAGCAGTACTTC. Its translation: CASSFLGREQYF.

CDR3 sequence reads: CASIQSWGYPTDTQYF. The CDR3 nucleotides are TGTGCCAGCATTCAATCGTGGGGCTATCCCACAGATACGCAGTATTTT. The V call is TRBV12-3 or TRBV12-4, the J call TRBJ2-3, with D possibly being TRBD1 (5 bases). The V end was cut by 7 bases, the J end by 2 bases, with 19 bases between. This CDR3 has 16 amino acids.

This sequence joins TRBV30 and TRBJ1-1, with a weak D call TRBD1 (5 bases). The CDR3 length is 13 residues. CDR1 is GTSNPN and CDR2 is SVGIG in the germline V gene (reference sequence). The V gene lost 4 bases and the J gene lost 0 bases, with 9 bases spanning the gap. The CDR3 nucleotides are TGTGCCTGGAAAGGGGTCCTGAACACTGAAGCTTTCTTT. This gives the protein CAWKGVLNTEAFF.

The V and J genes are TRBV28 and TRBJ2-3; 9 positions agree with TRBD2. Germline lookup yields CDR1 MDHEN and CDR2 SYDVKM. Germline trimming cut 5 bases from V and 5 bases from J; bases unmatched to any gene: 11. This CDR3 has 16 residues. The CDR3 spells CASSPAAGGTEDTQYF. Written as DNA, the CDR3 is TGTGCCAGCAGTCCCGCAGCGGGAGGTACGGAAGATACGCAGTATTTT.

The sample holds a few counts of this clonotype. The J gene is TRBJ1-2, the V gene TRBV20-1; a weak D match, TRBD1 (6 bases). V gave up 2 bases and J gave up 2 bases, with 15 bases separating them. Looked up from germline, CDR1 is DFQATT and CDR2 is SNEGSKA (reference sequence). The CDR3 totals 15 residues. CDR3 amino acids: CSARSYRVTNYGYTF. As DNA, the CDR3 is TGCAGTGCTAGATCCTACAGGGTAACCAACTATGGCTACACCTTC.

The V and J genes are TRBV2 and TRBJ2-7; D gene uncertain. The CDR3 has 11 amino acids. Germline V gives CDR1 SNHLY, CDR2 FYNNEI. V lost 7 bases to trimming and J lost 3 bases, with 7 bases between them. This chain's CDR3 is CASNMVYEQYF. The CDR3 DNA follows: TGTGCCAGCAACATGGTCTACGAGCAGTACTTC.

The chain carries TRBV27 and TRBJ1-1; D might be TRBD1 (6 bases). This CDR3 is 15 amino acids long. Trimming left V 6 bases short and J 0 bases short, with 14 bases between. The germline CDR1 and CDR2 sequences are MNHEY and SMNVEV (reference sequence). CDR3 residues: CASRSNRALNTEAFF. The CDR3 nucleotides are TGTGCCAGCAGATCCAACAGGGCTCTGAACACTGAAGCTTTCTTT.

This clonotype has ten or more counts. V and J are TRBV9 and TRBJ2-7; D tentatively reads TRBD1 or TRBD2 (6 bases each). CDR3 size: 13 residues. Germline V gene data show CDR1 as SGDLS and CDR2 as YYNGEE. Trimming took 4 bases from V and 5 from J, leaving 13 bases between them. The CDR3 loop reads CASSLQGGDEQYF. The CDR3 DNA is TGTGCCAGCAGCTTACAGGGAGGAGACGAGCAGTACTTC.